This T cell receptor beta chain emerged from a study of blood T cell repertoires in COVID-19. CDR3 length: 14 amino acids. The V end lost 4 bases, the J end lost 1 base, and 8 bases lay between the germline ends. CDR1 and CDR2 (germline): LNHNV, YYDKDF (reference sequence). The assay was immunoSEQ multiplex PCR, and TCRdb's table has in-frame clones only and misses some. The data hold a few hundred thousand clones, with about 91% observed a single time. Material for sequencing was peripheral blood. This TCR came from a woman between 25 and 40 years old with COVID-19, enrolled during active disease. This chain uses TRBV15 with TRBJ1-3, with D maybe TRBD1 (5 bases). CDR3 sequence (DNA): TGTGCCACCAGCACAGGGTCTTCTGGAAACACCATATATTTT. This sequence encodes CATSTGSSGNTIYF.